The T cell receptor (beta chain) described here comes from a study of blood T cell repertoires in COVID-19. In the study overall: Nucleic acid was either cDNA or gDNA, and it came from T cells, B-cell-depleted T cells, or PBMCs.

This clone was observed a handful of times. V was cut by 1 base and J by 2 bases, with 12 bases left in between. Germline V gives CDR1 SGHTA, CDR2 FQGNSA. This CDR3 comprises 15 residues. The repertoire was sequenced with immunoSEQ multiplex PCR; TCRdb's copy has only in-frame clones and lacks some. Of approximately 89,000 clones in the sample, 85% to 95% were seen once. This chain links TRBV7-2 with TRBJ2-7, with D hard to call. Sequencing input: peripheral blood. The origin of this receptor is a woman between 55 and 75 years old with active COVID-19. The CDR3 nucleotides read TGTGCCAGCAGCTTAGGGCCCGGCGGAACCTACGAGCAGTACTTC. It translates to CASSLGPGGTYEQYF.